This passage covers 31 T cell receptor beta chains from one sample sequenced in a study of T cell responses to AZD1222 COVID-19 vaccine. Clones were sequenced by immunoSEQ multiplex PCR, and TCRdb holds only the in-frame ones, with some missing. Altogether 120,000 or so clones are present, 80% to 90% being singletons, with the ten largest covering 8% to 13%. The sample consisted of peripheral blood, taken on day 0 of AZD1222 vaccination. These receptors were obtained from an adult in good health.

The V and J genes are TRBV7-3 and TRBJ2-2, with D tentatively TRBD1 or TRBD2 (5 bases each). CDR1 is SGHTA and CDR2 is FQGTGA in the germline V gene. The CDR3 is made up of 15 amino acids. The V gene lost 5 bases and the J gene lost 4 bases, with 14 bases spanning the gap. In DNA, the CDR3 is TGTGCCAGCAGCCCCACCGGGGCGAGCACCGGGGAGCTGTTTTTT. Amino acid sequence: CASSPTGASTGELFF.

The J gene is TRBJ2-7, the V gene TRBV6-1, with D possibly TRBD1 on 5 matching bases. The V end was cut by 0 bases, the J end by 4 bases, with 13 bases between. There are 15 residues in the CDR3. Germline V gene data show CDR1 as MNHNS and CDR2 as SASEGT. CDR3 in DNA: TGTGCCAGCAGTGAAGCTGTGACAGCTAATTACGAGCAGTACTTC. Its translation is CASSEAVTANYEQYF.

V gene TRBV5-1 combines with J gene TRBJ2-7; 7 positions match TRBD1. The trim removed 4 bases at V and 3 bases at J, leaving 7 bases unmatched. Germline V gene sequence: CDR1 SGHRS, CDR2 YFSETQ. The CDR3 runs to 14 residues. The CDR3 protein is CASSAGTVYYEQYF. The CDR3 bases are TGCGCCAGCAGCGCCGGGACAGTTTACTACGAGCAGTACTTC.

The DNA of the CDR3 is TGCGCCAGCCGTCCTACCGGGACTAGCTACGAGCAGTACTTC. The encoded protein is CASRPTGTSYEQYF. The V call is TRBV5-1, the J call TRBJ2-7; 8 bases line up with TRBD2. The germline CDR1 and CDR2 sequences are SGHRS and YFSETQ. V lost 7 bases, J lost 3 bases, and 9 bases stayed unmatched. This CDR3 comprises 14 residues.

V gene TRBV27 combines with J gene TRBJ1-1; no firm D call. CDR1 MNHEY and CDR2 SMNVEV come from the germline V gene (reference sequence). This CDR3 has 13 amino acids. Between the trimmed V and J ends, which lost 9 bases and 0 bases, there was a span of 11 bases. CDR3 coding DNA: TGTGCCAGTCGGATAGCTCTGAACACTGAAGCTTTCTTT. This gives the protein CASRIALNTEAFF.

The rearrangement uses TRBV15 and TRBJ2-1; TRBD1 or TRBD2 may be the D gene (5 bases each). The CDR3 covers 15 residues. CDR1 is LNHNV, CDR2 YYDKDF, per germline (reference sequence). Deletions cut 0 bases from V and 6 bases from J, with 12 bases between. The CDR3 sequence is CATSRDSGASNEQFF. The CDR3 DNA sequence: TGTGCCACCAGCAGAGATTCCGGGGCTTCCAATGAGCAGTTCTTC.

This chain's CDR3 is CASSRTSVASEKLFF. DNA of the CDR3: TGTGCCAGTAGTCGGACGAGCGTGGCGAGTGAAAAACTGTTTTTT. This chain connects TRBV19 to TRBJ1-4, with no clear D. The CDR3 totals 15 residues. Per the germline V gene, CDR1 is LNHDA and CDR2 is SQIVND (reference sequence). V dropped 5 bases and J dropped 7 bases, with 17 bases sitting between them.

Note on this clone: Other nucleotide sequences in the sample specify the same CDR3. V gene TRBV11-2 combines with J gene TRBJ2-7; D is undetermined. The CDR3 runs to 11 residues. V shed 1 base and J shed 5 bases, with 3 bases lying between them. The germline V gene has CDR1 SGHAT and CDR2 FQNNGV. The chain's CDR3 is CASSLGDEQYF. DNA of the CDR3: TGTGCCAGCAGCTTAGGCGACGAGCAGTACTTC.

CDR3 DNA sequence: TGTGCCAGCAGCCCCCAGGTCAGCGGCAATCAGCCCCAGCATTTT. Protein product: CASSPQVSGNQPQHF. The rearrangement uses TRBV3-1 (or the pseudogene TRBV3-2) and TRBJ1-5; D unclear. CDR3 length: 15 residues. The ends were cut back, 4 bases at V and 2 bases at J, with 12 bases in the middle. CDR1 LGHDT and CDR2 YNNKEL come from the germline V gene (reference sequence).

This clone has more than one count but fewer than ten. The chain uses TRBV19 and TRBJ1-2; D may be TRBD1 (5 bases). The CDR3 runs 14 residues. Deletions cut 7 bases from V and 2 bases from J, with 14 bases between. Germline values: CDR1 LNHDA, CDR2 SQIVND (reference sequence). The CDR3 DNA reads as TGTGCCAGTAACGACCTCCAGGGAAACTATGGCTACACCTTC. Protein: CASNDLQGNYGYTF. Based on the CDR3 plus reference TRBV19 and TRBJ1-2, the full variable domain is DGGITQSPKYLFRKEGQNVTLSCEQNLNHDAMYWYRQDPGQGLRLIYYSQIVNDFQKGDIAEGYSVSREKKESFPLTVTSAQKNPTAFYLCASNDLQGNYGYTFGSGTRLTVV.

The CDR3 DNA reads TGTGCCAGCGGTAAAGAGTACCGCACAGATACGCAGTATTTT. Amino acid sequence: CASGKEYRTDTQYF. This chain joins TRBV27 and TRBJ2-3; no definite D call. Germline-derived CDR1 and CDR2 are MNHEY and SMNVEV (reference sequence). The CDR3 has 14 residues. The V end was cut by 8 bases, the J end by 1 base, with 13 bases between.

The CDR3 is CASSFLAEAYEQYF. DNA of the CDR3: TGCGCCAGCAGCTTTCTGGCCGAGGCCTACGAGCAGTACTTC. The rearrangement uses TRBV5-1 and TRBJ2-7; D gene ambiguous. The CDR3 is 14 residues long. Germline assignment: CDR1 SGHRS and CDR2 YFSETQ. V was clipped by 2 bases and J by 2 bases, with 11 bases between them.

The chain carries TRBV20-1 and TRBJ2-1, with 10 positions matching TRBD1. From germline, CDR1 is DFQATT and CDR2 SNEGSKA (reference sequence). The CDR3 totals 14 residues. After removal of 3 bases from V and 6 bases from J, the junction contained 5 bases not matched to a gene. CDR3 nucleotides: TGCAGTGCTAGTCGGGACAGGGGAATCAATGAGCAGTTCTTC. Amino acids: CSASRDRGINEQFF.

This chain connects TRBV18 to TRBJ1-5; the match to TRBD1 covers 8 bases. CDR1 and CDR2 from the germline V gene are KGHSH and LQKENI. The CDR3 contains 16 residues. Trimming cost V 3 bases and J 5 bases; bases outside gene matches: 9. DNA of the CDR3: TGTGCCAGCTCACCGTCCGGACAGGGTCTTGATCAGCCCCAGCATTTT. Encoded protein: CASSPSGQGLDQPQHF.

This chain uses TRBV5-1 with TRBJ1-2; TRBD1 might be the D (5 bases). From germline, CDR1 is SGHRS and CDR2 YFSETQ. The CDR3 runs 12 residues. V lost 2 bases, J lost 8 bases, and 10 bases lay in between. The CDR3 DNA reads TGCGCCAGCAGCTTATCGGGGCCGGGCTACACCTTC. Protein product: CASSLSGPGYTF.

This chain uses TRBV30 with TRBJ1-1, with 9 bases aligning to TRBD1. The CDR3 runs to 14 residues. Germline-derived CDR1 and CDR2 are GTSNPN and SVGIG (reference sequence). The junction had 4 bases not matched to a gene; V was cut back by 2 bases and J by 3 bases. Here the CDR3 reads CAWSPTGGYTEAFF. As DNA, the CDR3 is TGTGCCTGGAGTCCAACAGGGGGCTACACTGAAGCTTTCTTT.

The V and J genes are TRBV6-1 and TRBJ2-7; D is possibly TRBD1 (5 bases). Deletions cut 0 bases from V and 3 bases from J, with 12 bases between. CDR1 is MNHNS and CDR2 is SASEGT in the germline V gene. This CDR3 contains 15 residues. DNA for the CDR3: TGTGCCAGCAGTGAAGCGTGGCAGGGAATCTACGAGCAGTACTTC. It translates to CASSEAWQGIYEQYF.

This rearrangement joins TRBV19 to TRBJ1-5; D call uncertain. Germline CDR1 and CDR2: LNHDA and SQIVND (reference sequence). The V gene lost 6 bases and the J gene lost 2 bases, with 14 bases spanning the gap. There are 15 residues in the CDR3. CDR3 in amino acids: CASSPSTGGNQPQHF. The CDR3 DNA is TGTGCCAGTAGCCCCTCAACCGGAGGCAATCAGCCCCAGCATTTT.

This chain uses TRBV11-2 with TRBJ2-7, with D possibly being TRBD2 (5 bases). V was trimmed by 3 bases and J by 1 base, leaving 22 bases between them. Germline CDR1 SGHAT, CDR2 FQNNGV. The CDR3 has 18 amino acids. The CDR3 coding sequence is TGTGCCAGCAGCTTCCCCGAGTGGCGTAGCGCTTTATCCTACGAGCAGTACTTC. Residues: CASSFPEWRSALSYEQYF.

The chain carries TRBV7-2 and TRBJ2-5; maybe TRBD1 (5 bases). From germline, CDR1 is SGHTA and CDR2 FQGNSA. This CDR3 comprises 13 residues. Deletions cut 3 bases from V and 2 bases from J, with 7 bases between. The CDR3 coding sequence is TGTGCCAGCAGCTTGGGGCCTCAAGAGACCCAGTACTTC. Protein: CASSLGPQETQYF.

This clone occurred once. CDR3 loop: CASSEAGRGPRGNEQFF. CDR3 nucleotides: TGTGCCAGCAGTGAAGCGGGGCGGGGGCCCCGGGGCAATGAGCAGTTCTTC. The rearrangement links TRBV6-1 to TRBJ2-1; tentative D call: TRBD2 (7 bases). V was pared by 0 bases and J by 6 bases, with 18 bases between. CDR3 length equals 17 residues. Germline CDR1 is MNHNS and CDR2 is SASEGT.

V gene TRBV6-5 combines with J gene TRBJ1-1, with D maybe TRBD1 (5 bases). The germline CDR1 and CDR2 sequences are MNHEY and SVGAGI. The CDR3 loop spans 13 amino acids. The V end was cut by 7 bases, the J end by 1 base, with 10 bases between. CDR3 coding DNA: TGTGCCAGCAAGGGGATTGAGAACACTGAAGCTTTCTTT. This sequence encodes CASKGIENTEAFF.

The gene calls are TRBV2 and TRBJ2-3; the match to TRBD2 covers 8 bases. The J segment lost 5 bases and the V segment lost 1 base, leaving 5 bases of the junction unmatched. This CDR3 region has 15 residues. In germline, CDR1 is SNHLY, CDR2 FYNNEI. CDR3 residues: CASSEERERVDTQYF. As DNA, the CDR3 is TGTGCCAGCAGTGAAGAGCGGGAGCGGGTAGATACGCAGTATTTT.

The chain combines TRBV3-1 (or the pseudogene TRBV3-2) with TRBJ2-5; 13 bases agree with TRBD2. Germline V gene sequence: CDR1 LGHDT, CDR2 YNNKEL (reference sequence). Unmatched junction bases numbered 7, after V lost 1 base and J lost 5 bases. The CDR3 is 17 residues long. The chain's CDR3 is CASSQARTSGSEETQYF. The CDR3 DNA is TGTGCCAGCAGCCAAGCTAGGACTAGCGGGAGCGAGGAGACCCAGTACTTC.

The J gene is TRBJ1-5, the V gene TRBV30; D not certain. V shed 0 bases and J shed 5 bases, with 17 bases lying between them. CDR3 length equals 16 residues. Germline lookup yields CDR1 GTSNPN and CDR2 SVGIG (reference sequence). CDR3 coding DNA: TGTGCCTGGAGTGTACCTCAGGAGGTGGGTTATCAGCCCCAGCATTTT. This sequence encodes CAWSVPQEVGYQPQHF.

The rearrangement links TRBV3-1 (or the pseudogene TRBV3-2) to TRBJ1-1; no clear D. V lost 0 bases, J lost 8 bases, and 7 bases lay in between. Germline V gene sequence: CDR1 LGHDT, CDR2 YNNKEL (reference sequence). This CDR3 contains 12 residues. The DNA of the CDR3 is TGTGCCAGCAGCCAAGACTTGTCCGAAGCTTTCTTT. Translation: CASSQDLSEAFF.

This clone has just a few counts. The chain links TRBV2 to TRBJ1-3; D might be TRBD1 (5 bases). Germline V gives CDR1 SNHLY, CDR2 FYNNEI. With 5 bases removed from V and 4 bases from J, the gap between germline ends came to 9 bases. CDR3 size: 13 residues. The CDR3 sequence: CASSQGYGNTIYF. The CDR3 coding sequence is TGTGCCAGCAGTCAGGGTTACGGAAACACCATATATTTT.

J is TRBJ2-1 and V is TRBV30; 7 nucleotides agree with TRBD1. Germline V gene data show CDR1 as GTSNPN and CDR2 as SVGIG (reference sequence). After removal of 0 bases from V and 9 bases from J, the junction contained 11 bases not matched to a gene. The CDR3 runs to 15 residues. The CDR3 nucleotides are TGTGCCTGGAGTGTAAGACAGGGAAGATCGGGTGAGCAGTTCTTC. As protein: CAWSVRQGRSGEQFF.

V usage is TRBV2 and J usage is TRBJ2-2; D unresolved. Germline V gene lookup returns CDR1 SNHLY and CDR2 FYNNEI. Trimming stripped 6 bases from V and 4 bases from J, with 6 bases between. The CDR3 consists of 12 residues. The CDR3 nucleotides are TGTGCCAGCAGGGAACTCACCGGGGAGCTGTTTTTT. Translation: CASRELTGELFF.

This clone was picked up one time. The chain combines TRBV12-3 or TRBV12-4 with TRBJ2-7, with D possibly matching TRBD2 (6 bases). This CDR3 spans 13 amino acids. With 1 base removed from V and 7 bases from J, the gap between germline ends came to 11 bases. The CDR3 DNA sequence: TGTGCCAGCAGTTTAGGGGGAGGTTTAGAGCAGTACTTC. It encodes CASSLGGGLEQYF.

This clone has only a few counts. This chain joins TRBV14 and TRBJ1-1; no definite D call. The CDR3 is 13 residues long. The V end lost 6 bases, the J end lost 1 base, and 9 bases lay between the germline ends. The germline gives CDR1 SGHDN, CDR2 FVKESK. In nucleotides, the CDR3 is TGTGCCAGCAGTTACTACTCGAACACTGAAGCTTTCTTT. It yields the protein CASSYYSNTEAFF.